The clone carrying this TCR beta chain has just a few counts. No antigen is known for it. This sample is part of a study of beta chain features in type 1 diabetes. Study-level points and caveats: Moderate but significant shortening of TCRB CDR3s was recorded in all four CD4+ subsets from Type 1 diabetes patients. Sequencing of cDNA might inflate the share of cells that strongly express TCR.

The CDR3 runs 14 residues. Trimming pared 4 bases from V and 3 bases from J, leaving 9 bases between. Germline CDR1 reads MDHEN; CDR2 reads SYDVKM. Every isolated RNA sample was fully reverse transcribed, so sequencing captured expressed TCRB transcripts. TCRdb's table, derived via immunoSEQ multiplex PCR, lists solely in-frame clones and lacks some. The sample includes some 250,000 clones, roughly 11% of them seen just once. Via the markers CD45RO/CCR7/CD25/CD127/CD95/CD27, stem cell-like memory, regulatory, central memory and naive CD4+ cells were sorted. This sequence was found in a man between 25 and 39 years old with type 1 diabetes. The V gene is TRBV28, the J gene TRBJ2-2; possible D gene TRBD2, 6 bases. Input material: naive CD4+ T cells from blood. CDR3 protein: CASSSPGDTGELFF. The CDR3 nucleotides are TGTGCCAGCAGTTCGCCGGGGGACACCGGGGAGCTGTTTTTT.